This record concerns one TCR beta chain sequence. Its antigen is currently unknown. Profiled with immunoSEQ multiplex PCR; TCRdb holds only in-frame clones, not every one. The profile shows about 91,000 clones, over 75% of them singletons. The data originate from a study of T cell responses to AZD1222 COVID-19 vaccine. CDR1 and CDR2 from the germline V gene are SEHNR and FQNEAQ (reference sequence). The V gene lost 7 bases and the J gene lost 2 bases, with 13 bases spanning the gap. The CDR3 runs to 14 residues. Study-wide points: Mapped onto spike, vaccine-associated CD4 TCRs spanned it and were dominant at 160-218 and 743-854.

The input for sequencing was peripheral blood, taken on day 0 of AZD1222 vaccination. The sequence was obtained from an adult in good health. This chain uses TRBV7-9 with TRBJ2-3, with a tentative D call TRBD1 (5 bases). The DNA for the CDR3 is TGTGCCAGCAACCAAGGGGCCTCCACAGATACGCAGTATTTT. Translation: CASNQGASTDTQYF. The variable domain in full, completed from reference TRBV7-9 and TRBJ2-3, reads DTGVSQNPRHKITKRGQNVTFRCDPISEHNRLYWYRQTLGQGPEFLTYFQNEAQLEKSRLLSDRFSAERPKGSFSTLEIQRTEQGDSAMYLCASNQGASTDTQYFGPGTRLTVL.